These T cell receptor beta chains were read from a single sample in a study of type 1 regulatory T cells. Their recognized antigens are unknown. MiXCR, applied by TCRdb to the reads, yields one record per CDR3 protein. The table has fewer than 30,000 distinct CDR3 sequences, roughly 72% seen once. The sequencing input was cultured T cells, either the whole culture or a sorted T cell fraction (not recorded which). The receptor source for this set is a human donor in good health. Each CDR3 is given with its conserved first and last residue. D genes are given only for firm matches. Clone size is given for some rows only: seen once, a few or many times, or a class if the clone is expanded.

CDR3 protein,CDR3 DNA,J gene,V gene,clone size,D gene
CASSQGDSTGSYEQYF,TGCGCCAGCAGCCAGGGGGACTCGACCGGCTCCTACGAGCAGTACTTC,TRBJ2-7,TRBV4-3,NA,NA
CASSNGRGSNYGYTF,TGTGCCAGCAGCAACGGACGGGGAAGTAACTATGGCTACACCTTC,TRBJ1-2,TRBV7-9,NA,NA
CASSLEQGTPQYF,TGTGCCAGCAGCTTAGAACAGGGGACGCCCCAGTACTTC,TRBJ2-4,TRBV7-8,few,TRBD1
CASRGSNQPQHF,TGTGCCAGTAGGGGTAGCAATCAGCCCCAGCATTTT,TRBJ1-5,TRBV19,once,NA
CASSLNYEQYF,TGCGCCAGCAGCTTGAACTACGAGCAGTACTTC,TRBJ2-7,TRBV5-1,NA,NA
CASSPMSLAETQYF,TGTGCCAGCAGCCCAATGAGTCTAGCAGAGACCCAGTACTTC,TRBJ2-5,TRBV14,NA,NA
CASSHYNEQFF,TGTGCCAGCAGCCATTACAATGAGCAGTTCTTC,TRBJ2-1,TRBV12-3/TRBV12-4,NA,NA
CASRADRAGYEQYF,TGTGCCAGCAGAGCGGACAGGGCGGGCTACGAGCAGTACTTC,TRBJ2-7,TRBV6-5,few,TRBD1
CASSYSRRVYQETQYF,TGTGCCAGCAGTTACTCGCGTAGGGTCTACCAAGAGACCCAGTACTTC,TRBJ2-5,TRBV6-5,few,NA
CAISGAGGHSEQFF,TGTGCCATCAGTGGAGCGGGGGGTCACAGTGAGCAGTTCTTC,TRBJ2-1,TRBV10-3,once,TRBD2
CASSQGGTSRETQYF,TGTGCCAGCAGCCAAGGCGGGACTAGCAGGGAGACCCAGTACTTC,TRBJ2-5,TRBV3-1,NA,TRBD2
CASSQDARQGRAPGTQYF,TGCGCCAGCAGCCAAGATGCGAGACAGGGGAGAGCACCAGGTACGCAGTATTTT,TRBJ2-3,TRBV4-3,NA,TRBD1
CASSPIAGKETQYF,TGTGCCAGCTCACCAATCGCGGGAAAAGAGACCCAGTACTTC,TRBJ2-5,TRBV18,NA,NA
CATSDPPGLAGAIPEQFF,TGTGCCACCAGTGATCCCCCGGGACTAGCGGGCGCCATTCCTGAGCAGTTCTTC,TRBJ2-1,TRBV24-1,NA,TRBD2
CAIRLAGVYEQYF,TGTGCCATCAGGCTAGCGGGGGTCTACGAGCAGTACTTC,TRBJ2-7,TRBV10-3,NA,TRBD2
CSARTSGGARTQYF,TGCAGTGCTAGGACTAGCGGGGGTGCTCGGACGCAGTATTTT,TRBJ2-3,TRBV20-1,NA,TRBD2
CSARGGENYGYTF,TGCAGTGCTAGAGGTGGTGAGAACTATGGCTACACCTTC,TRBJ1-2,TRBV20-1,NA,NA
CSASPSGGSSGYEQYF,TGCAGTGCTAGCCCTAGCGGGGGGAGTTCAGGGTACGAGCAGTACTTC,TRBJ2-7,TRBV20-1,NA,TRBD2
CASRWRTYNEQFF,TGTGCCAGCAGATGGAGGACCTACAATGAGCAGTTCTTC,TRBJ2-1,TRBV2,NA,NA
CSAGRSLGTQYF,TGCAGTGCTGGGAGAAGCTTGGGTACGCAGTATTTT,TRBJ2-3,TRBV20-1,NA,NA
CAWKGGGIGEQYF,TGTGCCTGGAAGGGGGGTGGCATAGGGGAGCAGTACTTC,TRBJ2-7,TRBV30,once,NA
CSVAQNSYEQYF,TGCAGCGTTGCACAGAACTCCTACGAGCAGTACTTC,TRBJ2-7,TRBV29-1,NA,NA
CASSPRRTQVAGNTGELFF,TGTGCCAGCTCACCACGTCGGACTCAGGTGGCGGGGAACACCGGGGAGCTGTTTTTT,TRBJ2-2,TRBV18,NA,NA
CSAPGFDTQYF,TGCAGTGCCCCGGGCTTTGATACGCAGTATTTT,TRBJ2-3,TRBV20-1,NA,NA
CASSLGFGQGGETQYF,TGTGCCAGCAGCTTAGGCTTCGGACAGGGAGGGGAGACCCAGTACTTC,TRBJ2-5,TRBV11-2,NA,NA
CASSSLAGDYNEQFF,TGTGCCAGCAGCTCGCTAGCGGGGGATTACAATGAGCAGTTCTTC,TRBJ2-1,TRBV11-2,NA,TRBD2
CASKGTGVIETQYF,TGCGCCAGCAAAGGGACAGGGGTTATCGAGACCCAGTACTTC,TRBJ2-5,TRBV10-2,once,TRBD1
CASSSETGLVNEQFF,TGTGCCAGCAGTTCCGAGACTGGACTAGTCAATGAGCAGTTCTTC,TRBJ2-1,TRBV12-3/TRBV12-4,few,TRBD2
CASSSLGYSGGKTQYF,TGTGCCAGCAGCTCGCTTGGTTATAGCGGGGGGAAGACCCAGTACTTC,TRBJ2-5,TRBV11-2,NA,TRBD2
CSAGGNRAGANYGYTF,TGCAGTGCTGGGGGCAATCGTGCCGGCGCTAACTATGGCTACACCTTC,TRBJ1-2,TRBV20-1,NA,NA
CASKQGGVWNEQFF,TGTGCCAGCAAGCAAGGGGGCGTATGGAATGAGCAGTTCTTC,TRBJ2-1,TRBV6-6,NA,TRBD1
CASSARRTSGGEQFF,TGTGCCAGCAGCGCCCGCCGAACTAGCGGGGGGGAGCAGTTCTTC,TRBJ2-1,TRBV12-3/TRBV12-4,few,TRBD2
CASSEVGYNQPQHF,TGTGCCAGCAGTGAGGTAGGGTACAATCAGCCCCAGCATTTT,TRBJ1-5,TRBV6-1,NA,NA
CASSLEGGSYEQYF,TGCGCCAGCAGCTTGGAAGGCGGTTCCTACGAGCAGTACTTC,TRBJ2-7,TRBV5-1,NA,NA
CASSSGQPGNEKLFF,TGTGCCAGCAGCTCGGGACAACCGGGGAATGAAAAACTGTTTTTT,TRBJ1-4,TRBV11-2,once,NA
CSVKSGTGGEGYTF,TGCAGCGTTAAATCCGGGACAGGGGGCGAGGGCTACACCTTC,TRBJ1-2,TRBV29-1,NA,TRBD1
CASSYSAGTGATQYF,TGTGCCAGCAGTTACTCGGCGGGGACGGGGGCTACGCAGTATTTT,TRBJ2-3,TRBV6-5,NA,NA
CASRRGPQETQYF,TGTGCCAGCAGACGGGGACCCCAAGAGACCCAGTACTTC,TRBJ2-5,TRBV7-9,NA,NA
CSASTGELTEAFF,TGCAGTGCAAGCACAGGGGAGCTCACTGAAGCTTTCTTT,TRBJ1-1,TRBV20-1,NA,TRBD1
CAWSRHGAEQPQHF,TGTGCCTGGAGTCGCCATGGGGCGGAGCAGCCCCAGCATTTT,TRBJ1-5,TRBV30,NA,NA
CASSEWIRRSGANVLTF,TGTGCCAGCAGTGAATGGATTCGTCGCTCTGGGGCCAACGTCCTGACTTTC,TRBJ2-6,TRBV2,NA,NA
CASSQLGQPNQPQHF,TGTGCCAGCAGCCAGCTGGGACAACCGAATCAGCCCCAGCATTTT,TRBJ1-5,TRBV16,few,NA
CASSLAQGANVLTF,TGTGCCAGCAGCTTAGCACAGGGGGCCAACGTCCTGACTTTC,TRBJ2-6,TRBV7-2,NA,NA